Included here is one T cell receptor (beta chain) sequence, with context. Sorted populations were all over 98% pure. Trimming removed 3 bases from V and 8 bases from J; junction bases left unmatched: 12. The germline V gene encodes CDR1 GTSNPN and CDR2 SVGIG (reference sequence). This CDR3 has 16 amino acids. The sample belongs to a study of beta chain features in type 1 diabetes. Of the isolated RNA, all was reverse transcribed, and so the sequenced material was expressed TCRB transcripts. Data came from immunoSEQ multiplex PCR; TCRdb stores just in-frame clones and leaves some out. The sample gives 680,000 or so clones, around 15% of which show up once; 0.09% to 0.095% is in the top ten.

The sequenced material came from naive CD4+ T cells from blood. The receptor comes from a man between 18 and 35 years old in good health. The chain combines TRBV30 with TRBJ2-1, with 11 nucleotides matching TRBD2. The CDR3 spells CAWSAKNSGGAHEQFF. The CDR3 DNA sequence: TGTGCCTGGAGCGCTAAAAATAGCGGGGGGGCCCATGAGCAGTTCTTC.